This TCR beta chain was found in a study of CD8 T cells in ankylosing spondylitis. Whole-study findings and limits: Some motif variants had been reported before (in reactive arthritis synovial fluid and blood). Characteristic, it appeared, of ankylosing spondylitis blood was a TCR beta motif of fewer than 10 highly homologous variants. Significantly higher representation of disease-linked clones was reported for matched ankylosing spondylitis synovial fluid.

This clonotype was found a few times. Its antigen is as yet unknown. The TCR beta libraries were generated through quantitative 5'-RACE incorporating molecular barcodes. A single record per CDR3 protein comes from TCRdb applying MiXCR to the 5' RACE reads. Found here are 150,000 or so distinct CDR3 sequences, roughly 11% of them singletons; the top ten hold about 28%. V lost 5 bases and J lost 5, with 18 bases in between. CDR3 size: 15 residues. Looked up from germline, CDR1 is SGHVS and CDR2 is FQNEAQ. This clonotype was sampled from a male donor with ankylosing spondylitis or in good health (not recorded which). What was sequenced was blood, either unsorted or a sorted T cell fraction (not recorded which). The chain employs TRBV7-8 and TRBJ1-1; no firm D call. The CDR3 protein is CASSPTRALETEAFF. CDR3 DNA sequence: TGTGCCAGCAGCCCGACCCGGGCTTTGGAGACTGAAGCTTTCTTT.